Described below is a single TCR beta chain sequence and its context. Study members were between about 18 and 95 years old and lived in 25 or so US regions. Participant-reported clinical history was the basis for cohort assignment. These data belong to a study of blood T cell repertoires in COVID-19. On the study more broadly: PBMCs, B-cell-depleted T cells, or T cells provided the cDNA or gDNA that made up the material.

Profiled with immunoSEQ multiplex PCR; TCRdb holds only in-frame clones, not every one. This sample has roughly 330,000 clones; around 87% occur once, and the top ten carry under 5.5%. Sequenced sample: PBMCs or T cells enriched from blood (not recorded which). This sequence originates from a woman under 40 who had recovered from COVID-19.

The CDR3 DNA follows: TGCGCCAGCAGCTATAGTCCAGGGGACGAAGAGACCCAGTACTTC. This sequence encodes CASSYSPGDEETQYF. The chain recombines TRBV5-1 with TRBJ2-5, with a possible D match to TRBD1 (6 bases). Looked up from germline, CDR1 is SGHRS and CDR2 is YFSETQ. The CDR3 runs 15 residues. Trimming removed 3 bases at V and 3 bases at J, with 15 bases between. Complete variable domain (other parts from reference TRBV5-1 and TRBJ2-5): KAGVTQTPRYLIKTRGQQVTLSCSPISGHRSVSWYQQTPGQGLQFLFEYFSETQRNKGNFPGRFSGRQFSNSRSEMNVSTLELGDSALYLCASSYSPGDEETQYFGPGTRLLVL.